A single sample is the source of the 27 T cell receptor beta chains below, sequenced in a study of OX40 agonist ivuxolimab in advanced cancers. Sequencing used immunoSEQ multiplex PCR; TCRdb keeps in-frame clones, though not all of them. This sample has 17,000 or so clones, with roughly 78% found just once. The material sequenced was CD4+ or CD8+ T cells sorted from blood, taken in a trial of the OX40 agonist ivuxolimab. The receptors shown here come from an adult with an advanced solid tumor such as melanoma, head and neck, liver or kidney cancer.

The rearrangement joins TRBV6-1 to TRBJ1-5, with TRBD1 identical over 8 bases. CDR3 length: 17 residues. From germline, CDR1 is MNHNS and CDR2 SASEGT. V shed 4 bases, J shed 2 bases, and the junction held 10 bases outside the gene matches. The CDR3 nucleotides read TGTGCCAGCAGTGCGTTTACAGGGGGAGGAGGCAATCAGCCCCAGCATTTT. It codes for CASSAFTGGGGNQPQHF.

This chain joins TRBV6-1 and TRBJ2-1; a possible D gene is TRBD2 (6 bases). V lost 7 bases, J lost 1 base, and 14 bases lay in between. The CDR3 length is 15 residues. From germline, CDR1 is MNHNS and CDR2 SASEGT. CDR3 residues: CASIWEALSYNEQFF. CDR3 DNA: TGTGCCAGCATTTGGGAGGCCCTATCCTACAATGAGCAGTTCTTC.

The gene calls are TRBV19 and TRBJ2-7; D may be TRBD1 (5 bases). The CDR3 is 15 residues long. The V gene's germline CDR1 is LNHDA and CDR2 SQIVND (reference sequence). V shed 1 base and J shed 3 bases, with 13 bases lying between them. CDR3 loop: CASSIGGEVVYEQYF. Here the CDR3 DNA reads TGTGCCAGTAGTATAGGGGGCGAAGTGGTCTACGAGCAGTACTTC.

The chain's CDR3 is CASSLGGGTGELFF. Written as DNA, the CDR3 is TGTGCCAGCAGCTTGGGAGGGGGGACCGGGGAGCTGTTTTTT. The chain joins TRBV5-6 to TRBJ2-2, with D tentatively TRBD1 or TRBD2 (6 bases each). V was pared by 0 bases and J by 5 bases, with 8 bases between. CDR3 length: 14 residues. Germline CDR1 SGHDT, CDR2 YYEEEE.

The chain is built from TRBV4-3 and TRBJ1-2, with D possibly matching TRBD1 (6 bases). The CDR3 totals 17 residues. Germline V CDR1 and CDR2: LGHNA, YSLEER. V lost 0 bases and J 4 bases, leaving 18 bases between the germline ends. The CDR3 DNA is TGCGCCAGCAGCCAAGATTCCGGGGGCTGGAGATCCTATGGCTACACCTTC. Encoded protein: CASSQDSGGWRSYGYTF.

CDR3 in DNA: TGTGCCAGCAGTATCCTGCAAGCGGGAACGGTCACAGATACGCAGTATTTT. Translating it yields CASSILQAGTVTDTQYF. This rearrangement joins TRBV28 to TRBJ2-3; TRBD2 aligns across 7 bases. Trimming took 5 bases from V and 2 from J; bases not matched to a gene: 13. The germline V gene encodes CDR1 MDHEN and CDR2 SYDVKM. The CDR3 extends over 17 amino acids.

The chain recombines TRBV13 with TRBJ2-3, with 9 bases lining up with TRBD2. The CDR3 spans 16 residues. V shed 5 bases and J 1 base; nucleotides not matched to a gene: 7. Germline CDR1 is PRHDT and CDR2 is FYEKMQ (reference sequence). In nucleotides, the CDR3 is TGTGCCAGCAGCCACATGACTAGCGGCCGCACAGATACGCAGTATTTT. As protein: CASSHMTSGRTDTQYF. Combining the CDR3 with reference TRBV13 and TRBJ2-3 gives the whole variable domain AAGVIQSPRHLIKEKRETATLKCYPIPRHDTVYWYQQGPGQDPQFLISFYEKMQSDKGSIPDRFSAQQFSDYHSELNMSSLELGDSALYFCASSHMTSGRTDTQYFGPGTRLTVL.

This clone was observed a single time. This rearrangement joins TRBV5-6 to TRBJ1-2, with a possible D match to TRBD1 (6 bases). Germline values: CDR1 SGHDT, CDR2 YYEEEE. The CDR3 sequence is 14 residues long. V was clipped by 0 bases and J by 2 bases, with 8 bases between them. CDR3 protein: CASSLGTVNYGYTF. The CDR3 bases are TGTGCCAGCAGCTTGGGGACAGTCAACTATGGCTACACCTTC. The variable domain in full, completed from reference TRBV5-6 and TRBJ1-2, reads DAGVTQSPTHLIKTRGQQVTLRCSPKSGHDTVSWYQQALGQGPQFIFQYYEEEERQRGNFPDRFSGHQFPNYSSELNVNALLLGDSALYLCASSLGTVNYGYTFGSGTRLTVV.

The CDR3 nucleotides are TGTGCCAGCCGGGGGGGGGACTACGAGCAGTACTTC. This translates into CASRGGDYEQYF. The chain couples TRBV28 to TRBJ2-7; the match to TRBD2 covers 8 bases. Germline V CDR1 and CDR2: MDHEN, SYDVKM. The CDR3 is 12 amino acids. V lost 8 bases to trimming and J lost 3 bases; unmatched junction nucleotides: 3.

This chain uses TRBV10-1 with TRBJ2-1; D unclear. V gave up 3 bases and J gave up 8 bases, with 14 bases separating them. CDR1 and CDR2 from the germline V gene are WNHNN and SYGVQD (reference sequence). The CDR3 totals 14 residues. In nucleotides, the CDR3 is TGCGCCAGCAGTGACGCTACATCTCGCGATGAGCAGTTCTTC. Encoded protein: CASSDATSRDEQFF.

The V and J genes are TRBV9 and TRBJ2-2; a weak D match, TRBD1 (6 bases). Between the trimmed V and J ends, which lost 4 bases and 1 base, there was a span of 11 bases. This CDR3 spans 15 amino acids. CDR1 and CDR2 from the germline V gene are SGDLS and YYNGEE. The CDR3 is CASSPETGNTGELFF. The CDR3, as DNA: TGTGCCAGCAGCCCGGAGACAGGGAACACCGGGGAGCTGTTTTTT.

The V call is TRBV27, the J call TRBJ1-5; D perhaps matches TRBD1 (5 bases). CDR3 length: 14 amino acids. The V and J ends lost 2 bases and 1 base respectively, with 6 bases between them. Germline CDR1 reads MNHEY; CDR2 reads SMNVEV (reference sequence). This CDR3 reads CASSLRGSNQPQHF. The CDR3 DNA reads TGTGCCAGCAGTTTACGGGGGAGCAATCAGCCCCAGCATTTT.

This chain uses TRBV7-2 with TRBJ1-4; TRBD1 matches 7 bases. Germline trimming cut 5 bases from V and 8 bases from J; bases unmatched to any gene: 11. In germline, CDR1 is SGHTA, CDR2 FQGNSA. The CDR3 length is 15 residues. CDR3 DNA: TGTGCCAGCAGCCCCCTCGACAGGGAAGGAGAAAAACTGTTTTTT. It codes for CASSPLDREGEKLFF.

This chain uses TRBV7-8 with TRBJ1-2; weak D call: TRBD1 (6 bases). V lost 7 bases and J 8 bases, leaving 35 bases between the germline ends. Per germline, CDR1 SGHVS and CDR2 FQNEAQ. This CDR3 comprises 19 residues. This chain's CDR3 is CASTQDPGTRFPYAVGYTF. The CDR3 DNA follows: TGTGCCAGCACCCAAGACCCTGGGACAAGGTTCCCCTATGCGGTGGGCTACACCTTC.

This chain joins TRBV10-3 and TRBJ1-2; possibly TRBD1 for D (5 bases). CDR1 is ENHRY and CDR2 is SYGVKD in the germline V gene. The V and J ends lost 0 bases and 5 bases respectively, with 16 bases between them. The CDR3 contains 16 residues. CDR3 in DNA: TGTGCCATCAGTGAGTCTCCCAGTTCCCCAGGGTATGGCTACACCTTC. It codes for CAISESPSSPGYGYTF.

V usage is TRBV15 and J usage is TRBJ2-7, with TRBD2 matching over 8 bases. V lost 4 bases to trimming and J lost 5 bases; unmatched junction nucleotides: 10. Germline V gives CDR1 LNHNV, CDR2 YYDKDF (reference sequence). This CDR3 contains 15 residues. As DNA, the CDR3 is TGTGCCACCAGCATTTTCAGAGCGGGAGTGGACGAGCAGTACTTC. Translation: CATSIFRAGVDEQYF.

This clone occurred a few times. The sample carries other DNA sequences with the same CDR3. The rearrangement links TRBV9 to TRBJ1-6; TRBD1 might be the D (6 bases). Trimming removed 3 bases from V and 8 bases from J, with 6 bases in between. The CDR3 sequence is 12 residues long. From germline, CDR1 is SGDLS and CDR2 YYNGEE. CDR3 DNA: TGTGCCAGCAGCGCAGGGGATTCACCCCTCCACTTT. Translation gives CASSAGDSPLHF.

The chain carries TRBV7-8 and TRBJ2-7, with D perhaps matching TRBD1 (6 bases). The CDR3 length is 15 residues. V lost 6 bases to trimming and J lost 0 bases, with 15 bases between them. Germline V gene data show CDR1 as SGHVS and CDR2 as FQNEAQ. The CDR3 coding sequence is TGTGCCAGCAGACCTCCCACAGGGAACTCCTACGAGCAGTACTTC. Encoded protein: CASRPPTGNSYEQYF.

The V gene is TRBV19, the J gene TRBJ2-7, with D possibly matching TRBD2 (7 bases). The V gene's germline CDR1 is LNHDA and CDR2 SQIVND (reference sequence). V was cut by 5 bases and J by 3 bases, with 17 bases left in between. The CDR3 contains 15 residues. CDR3: CASSAGAAGDYEQYF. The CDR3, as DNA: TGTGCCAGTAGTGCGGGGGCGGCCGGAGACTACGAGCAGTACTTC. Full variable domain (missing parts from reference TRBV19 and TRBJ2-7): DGGITQSPKYLFRKEGQNVTLSCEQNLNHDAMYWYRQDPGQGLRLIYYSQIVNDFQKGDIAEGYSVSREKKESFPLTVTSAQKNPTAFYLCASSAGAAGDYEQYFGPGTRLTVT.

The V and J genes are TRBV18 and TRBJ2-1; 9 bases align to TRBD1. With V trimmed by 4 bases and J by 5 bases, 3 bases remained unmatched. Germline CDR1 KGHSH, CDR2 LQKENI. The CDR3 is 14 amino acids. The CDR3 DNA is TGTGCCAGCTCACTACGGGACAGGGACAATGAGCAGTTCTTC. It yields the protein CASSLRDRDNEQFF.

For the CDR3, the DNA is TGTGCCAGCAGTGAGGGGGGGGGCGCCTATAATTCACCCCTCCACTTT. Translated, it gives CASSEGGGAYNSPLHF. The gene calls are TRBV2 and TRBJ1-6, with D maybe TRBD1 (6 bases). Germline CDR1 is SNHLY and CDR2 is FYNNEI. V was cut by 3 bases and J by 2 bases, with 11 bases left in between. The CDR3 loop spans 16 amino acids.

The chain carries TRBV30 and TRBJ2-3; D might be TRBD2 (6 bases). Trimming took off 2 bases at V and 2 bases at J, with 11 bases between the two ends. Germline lookup yields CDR1 GTSNPN and CDR2 SVGIG (reference sequence). The CDR3 sequence is 14 residues long. This chain's CDR3 is CAWSPAGFTDTQYF. The CDR3 nucleotides are TGTGCCTGGAGTCCGGCGGGGTTCACAGATACGCAGTATTTT.

The V and J genes are TRBV9 and TRBJ2-1; perhaps TRBD2 as D (6 bases). Trimming removed 5 bases from V and 6 bases from J, with 18 bases in between. The CDR3 sequence is 15 residues long. Germline CDR1 SGDLS, CDR2 YYNGEE. The CDR3 coding sequence is TGTGCCAGCAGTCAAGGTGGGGGGTCCCTCAATGAGCAGTTCTTC. It encodes CASSQGGGSLNEQFF.

V usage is TRBV27 and J usage is TRBJ2-5; TRBD2 agrees at 14 bases. Unmatched junction bases numbered 12, after V lost 10 bases and J lost 2 bases. The length of the CDR3 is 17 residues. CDR1 and CDR2 (germline): MNHEY, SMNVEV (reference sequence). In nucleotides, the CDR3 is TGTGCCACTAAAGGGACTAGCGGGAGCTACCTTCAAGAGACCCAGTACTTC. Translating it yields CATKGTSGSYLQETQYF.

This chain uses TRBV5-5 with TRBJ2-7; the D gene could be TRBD1 or TRBD2 (5 bases each). V gave up 2 bases and J gave up 6 bases, with 18 bases separating them. CDR1 and CDR2 (germline): SGHKS, YYEKEE (reference sequence). The CDR3 spans 15 residues. In DNA form, the CDR3 reads TGTGCCAGCAGCTTTTTCCGGGACGCCTGGCGCGAGCAGTACTTC. This codes for CASSFFRDAWREQYF.

This chain links TRBV27 with TRBJ2-7, with 8 nucleotides matching TRBD1. V lost 3 bases to trimming and J lost 2 bases; unmatched junction nucleotides: 6. The germline V gene encodes CDR1 MNHEY and CDR2 SMNVEV (reference sequence). This CDR3 has 15 amino acids. The CDR3, as DNA: TGTGCCAGCAGTTTTAGTCAGGGGGCAACCTACGAGCAGTACTTC. Translated: CASSFSQGATYEQYF.

The chain couples TRBV4-2 to TRBJ2-7; 8 nucleotides match TRBD2. J gave up 0 bases and V 0 bases, and 4 bases lay outside the gene matches. CDR1 and CDR2 (germline): LGHNA, YNFKEQ. This CDR3 spans 16 amino acids. DNA for the CDR3: TGTGCCAGCAGCCAAGATCCAGCGGGGGACTCCTACGAGCAGTACTTC. Its protein product is CASSQDPAGDSYEQYF.